A single sample gave rise to the 19 T cell receptor beta chains below, sequenced in a study of shared clonotypes between healthy human individuals. The table came from immunoSEQ multiplex PCR; TCRdb's copy has only in-frame clones and leaves some out. The table has about 1 million clones, 75% to 85% seen once. Sequenced sample: memory CD4+ T cells from PBMCs. Subset meaning: CD45RA-negative fraction. The receptors were sampled from a man between 18 and 35 years old in good health. Some clones in this sample may be carry-over from other donors' samples.

The V gene is TRBV29-1, the J gene TRBJ2-3, with TRBD2 as a possible D gene (6 bases). CDR3 length: 14 amino acids. The germline V gene encodes CDR1 SQVTM and CDR2 ANQGSEA. Between the trimmed V and J ends, which lost 4 bases and 2 bases, there was a span of 13 bases. CDR3 coding DNA: TGCAGCGTTGTAAGTGGGAGGTCCACAGATACGCAGTATTTT. This encodes CSVVSGRSTDTQYF.

This clone has just a few counts. The chain combines TRBV14 with TRBJ2-7, with TRBD2 matching over 7 bases. The CDR3 sequence is 15 residues long. Trimming removed 2 bases from V and 4 bases from J; junction bases left unmatched: 8. The germline gives CDR1 SGHDN, CDR2 FVKESK. DNA for the CDR3: TGTGCCAGCAGCCAACTAGGGACTACCGGTTACGAGCAGTACTTC. It is translated as CASSQLGTTGYEQYF. The full variable domain, in which reference TRBV14 and TRBJ2-7 provide the parts outside the CDR3, is EAGVTQFPSHSVIEKGQTVTLRCDPISGHDNLYWYRRVMGKEIKFLLHFVKESKQDESGMPNNRFLAERTGGTYSTLKVQPAELEDSGVYFCASSQLGTTGYEQYFGPGTRLTVT.

The chain has TRBV10-3 and TRBJ1-3, with no clear D. The CDR3 has 15 amino acids. Trimming left V 6 bases short and J 0 bases short, with 12 bases between. In germline, CDR1 is ENHRY, CDR2 SYGVKD. CDR3: CAISPIGSSGNTIYF. For the CDR3, the DNA is TGTGCCATCAGCCCGATAGGGAGCTCTGGAAACACCATATATTTT.

This sequence joins TRBV15 and TRBJ1-2, with D maybe TRBD1 (6 bases). V lost 2 bases, J lost 8 bases, and 9 bases lay in between. Germline CDR1 is LNHNV and CDR2 is YYDKDF (reference sequence). The CDR3 extends over 12 amino acids. The CDR3 DNA reads TGTGCCACCAGCAGACATAGGGGGGGCTACACCTTC. Its translation is CATSRHRGGYTF.

This chain joins TRBV5-4 and TRBJ1-4; D not certain. The V end lost 0 bases, the J end lost 3 bases, and 9 bases lay between the germline ends. Looked up from germline, CDR1 is SGHNT and CDR2 is YYREEE (reference sequence). CDR3 size: 15 residues. CDR3 region: CASSLASRANEKLFF. The CDR3 nucleotides are TGTGCCAGCAGCTTGGCCTCGAGAGCTAATGAAAAACTGTTTTTT. The full variable domain, its missing parts supplied by reference TRBV5-4 and TRBJ1-4, is ETGVTQSPTHLIKTRGQQVTLRCSSQSGHNTVSWYQQALGQGPQFIFQYYREEENGRGNFPPRFSGLQFPNYSSELNVNALELDDSALYLCASSLASRANEKLFFGSGTQLSVL.

A few counts support this clone. The rearrangement uses TRBV12-2 and TRBJ1-1. TRBV12-2 is noted as a pseudogene. The CDR3 consists of 14 residues. The CDR3, as DNA: TGTGCAAGTCGCTTAGAGGGAGGGCGGGCTGAAGCTTTCTTT. It codes for CASRLEGGRAEAFF.

CDR3 nucleotide sequence: TGTGCCAGCAGCTTAGAGGCCGACTACGAGCAGTACTTC. Protein: CASSLEADYEQYF. The rearrangement joins TRBV7-2 to TRBJ2-5; no firm D call. The J call may be wrong; the DNA end is better matched by TRBJ2-7. Germline CDR1 reads SGHTA; CDR2 reads FQGNSA. This CDR3 region has 13 residues.

The rearrangement uses TRBV7-2 and TRBJ2-7; 10 nucleotides line up with TRBD2. The V gene's germline CDR1 is SGHTA and CDR2 FQGNSA. V gave up 1 base and J gave up 4 bases; unmatched junction bases: 4. CDR3 size: 15 residues. The CDR3 reads CASSLGAGGVYEQYF. The CDR3 nucleotides are TGTGCCAGCAGCTTAGGAGCGGGAGGGGTTTACGAGCAGTACTTC. The full variable domain, with the rest looked up from reference TRBV7-2 and TRBJ2-7, is GAGVSQSPSNKVTEKGKDVELRCDPISGHTALYWYRQSLGQGLEFLIYFQGNSAPDKSGLPSDRFSAERTGGSVSTLTIQRTQQEDSAVYLCASSLGAGGVYEQYFGPGTRLTVT.

V usage is TRBV7-7 and J usage is TRBJ2-2; 8 bases line up with TRBD2. CDR1 is SSHAT, CDR2 FNYEAQ, per germline (reference sequence). The junction had 20 bases not matched to a gene; V was cut back by 6 bases and J by 5 bases. This CDR3 contains 19 residues. This CDR3 reads CASSPNPAAVAGITGELFF. The CDR3, as DNA: TGTGCCAGCAGTCCAAATCCCGCCGCAGTAGCGGGAATTACCGGGGAGCTGTTTTTT. The variable domain in full, with the rest retrieved from reference TRBV7-7 and TRBJ2-2, is GAGVSQSPRYKVTKRGQDVTLRCDPISSHATLYWYQQALGQGPEFLTYFNYEAQPDKSGLPSDRFSAERPEGSISTLTIQRTEQRDSAMYRCASSPNPAAVAGITGELFFGEGSRLTVL.

The chain joins TRBV28 to TRBJ1-5; a weak D match, TRBD1 (5 bases). V was shortened by 6 bases and J by 4 bases, with 16 bases between the two germline ends. The CDR3 is 15 residues long. Germline values: CDR1 MDHEN, CDR2 SYDVKM. The CDR3 DNA reads as TGTGCCAGCAGCCCCCAGGGTAGGTGGAATCAGCCCCAGCATTTT. The encoded protein is CASSPQGRWNQPQHF. The full variable domain, completed using reference TRBV28 and TRBJ1-5, is DVKVTQSSRYLVKRTGEKVFLECVQDMDHENMFWYRQDPGLGLRLIYFSYDVKMKEKGDIPEGYSVSREKKERFSLILESASTNQTSMYLCASSPQGRWNQPQHFGDGTRLSIL.

Concerning this clone: Other DNA sequences in the same sample also yield this CDR3. The chain couples TRBV28 to TRBJ1-5; no firm D call. Germline V gives CDR1 MDHEN, CDR2 SYDVKM. Deletions cut 5 bases from V and 3 bases from J, with 5 bases between. The CDR3 has 12 residues. The CDR3 DNA is TGTGCCAGCAGTCCCCTCAATCAGCCCCAGCATTTT. It translates to CASSPLNQPQHF.

The chain carries TRBV27 and TRBJ2-7; TRBD1 is a possible D gene (5 bases). This CDR3 has 16 residues. Per the germline V gene, CDR1 is MNHEY and CDR2 is SMNVEV (reference sequence). V dropped 0 bases and J dropped 1 base, with 13 bases sitting between them. The CDR3 is CASSLSKGSWSYEQYF. CDR3 sequence (DNA): TGTGCCAGCAGTTTATCGAAGGGGTCGTGGTCCTACGAGCAGTACTTC.

The chain couples TRBV19 to TRBJ1-1; no clear D. The CDR3 runs 14 residues. Trimming removed 3 bases from V and 4 bases from J, with 12 bases in between. Looked up from germline, CDR1 is LNHDA and CDR2 is SQIVND (reference sequence). The CDR3 region has the DNA TGTGCCAGTAGTATCGGTCCGGAGGGCACTGAAGCTTTCTTT. Amino acid sequence: CASSIGPEGTEAFF.

For the CDR3, the DNA is TGTGCCAGCAGACCTCCAGGGGGATCAAATCAGCCCCAGCATTTT. The encoded protein is CASRPPGGSNQPQHF. The chain joins TRBV6-6 to TRBJ1-5; 7 bases fit TRBD1. The junction had 9 bases not matched to a gene; V was cut back by 6 bases and J by 4 bases. CDR3 length equals 15 residues. The germline V gene encodes CDR1 MNHNY and CDR2 SVGAGI (reference sequence).

The gene calls are TRBV2 and TRBJ2-2; 8 bases are a match to TRBD1. The V gene's germline CDR1 is SNHLY and CDR2 FYNNEI. The length of the CDR3 is 15 residues. J gave up 5 bases and V 3 bases, and 5 bases lay outside the gene matches. The CDR3 region has the DNA TGTGCCAGCAGTGATCAGGGGGCGTTGACCGGGGAGCTGTTTTTT. Translating gives CASSDQGALTGELFF.

The rearrangement uses TRBV6-5 and TRBJ2-7; unclear D gene. The CDR3 has 11 amino acids. The V end was cut by 4 bases, the J end by 7 bases, with 8 bases between. Looked up from germline, CDR1 is MNHEY and CDR2 is SVGAGI. The CDR3 sequence is CASSSEVEQYF. The CDR3 nucleotides read TGTGCCAGCAGTTCAGAGGTAGAGCAGTACTTC.

The chain combines TRBV6-5 with TRBJ1-1; no clear D. The CDR3 spans 11 residues. V lost 0 bases to trimming and J lost 11 bases, with 7 bases between them. Germline CDR1 and CDR2: MNHEY and SVGAGI. DNA of the CDR3: TGTGCCAGCAGTTACTCGGGAGTTGCTTTCTTT. Translated: CASSYSGVAFF.

This clone was recorded only once. This sequence joins TRBV27 and TRBJ1-1, with D perhaps matching TRBD1 (5 bases). Per the germline V gene, CDR1 is MNHEY and CDR2 is SMNVEV (reference sequence). The CDR3 contains 15 residues. V lost 2 bases to trimming and J lost 3 bases, with 13 bases between them. CDR3 region: CASSLTGARDTEAFF. In DNA, the CDR3 is TGTGCCAGCAGTTTAACCGGGGCGAGGGACACTGAAGCTTTCTTT.

The chain carries TRBV27 and TRBJ2-1; a possible D gene is TRBD1 (5 bases). CDR1 MNHEY and CDR2 SMNVEV come from the germline V gene (reference sequence). The CDR3 extends over 15 amino acids. V lost 4 bases to trimming and J lost 8 bases, with 18 bases between them. CDR3 DNA: TGTGCCAGCAGTTCTTGGCAGGGATCTGGCTATGAGCAGTTCTTC. Protein product: CASSSWQGSGYEQFF.